The clone carrying this T cell receptor (beta chain) was recorded a few times. CDR3 length equals 13 residues. The V and J ends lost 2 bases and 7 bases respectively, with 11 bases between them. The entry originates in a study of T-cell reconstitution after alpha-beta-depleted transplantation in children. Unique molecular identifiers featured in how the TCRbeta library was prepared. Via MiXCR, TCRdb re-called the PCR reads, giving one row per CDR3 protein. The sample includes approximately 430,000 distinct CDR3 sequences, roughly 17% of them seen just once. The origin of this receptor is a boy younger than two who had a stem cell transplant for Wiskott-Aldrich syndrome, so the T cells may come from the graft donor. The gene calls are TRBV12-3 or TRBV12-4 and TRBJ1-1; D is ambiguous. Sample: PBMCs, mostly from graft donor cells, taken 360 days after TCRalphabeta/CD19-depleted stem cell transplant. This CDR3 is CASSLRGGDEAFF. The CDR3 DNA sequence: TGTGCCAGCAGTTTACGGGGTGGGGATGAAGCTTTCTTT.